The clone carrying this T cell receptor beta chain occurred many times. Its antigen remains unknown. These data are taken from a study of human T cells and chemical hapten exposure. Study as a whole: Donors were sensitized with 2% DPC on the upper inner arm. Recorded diagnoses among the mostly female patients were alopecia areata, totalis or universalis. Patients' scalps got diphenylcyclopropenone weekly throughout the roughly 23-week study.

TCRdb ran MiXCR on the RACE reads and lists one entry per CDR3 protein. The data hold about 400,000 distinct CDR3 sequences, with about 6% observed a single time. V lost 4 bases, J lost 3 bases, and 3 bases stayed unmatched. This CDR3 has 15 amino acids. Germline V gene sequence: CDR1 MNHNS, CDR2 SASEGT. Indicated time point: patch test 2, 6 weeks after DPC sensitization. Sample treatment: therapeutic diphenylcyclopropenone sensitization with weekly scalp DPC. Study findings and constraints: In comparison with controls, expanded TCRs gave rise to a significantly larger number of large CDR3 similarity clusters.

Sequences were derived from whole blood, sampled in connection with sensitization to the hapten diphenylcyclopropenone (DPC). This receptor was taken from a woman aged 18-29 years with alopecia areata. Some clones in this sample may be carry-over from other donors' samples. V is TRBV6-1 and J is TRBJ2-5; 12 positions agree with TRBD2. CDR3 nucleotide sequence: TGTGCCAGCAGTGCCCGGACTAGCGGGGAAGAGACCCAGTACTTC. This encodes CASSARTSGEETQYF.